A selection of T cell receptor beta chains follows, all from one sample in a study of T cell responses to AZD1222 COVID-19 vaccine. Repertoires were generated with immunoSEQ multiplex PCR, while TCRdb's copy carries only in-frame clones and drops some. The data show 130,000 to 150,000 clones, with 90% to 95% seen just once and about 5.3% held by the top ten. This specimen consisted of peripheral blood, obtained on day 0 of AZD1222 vaccination. The receptors were sampled from an adult in good health. The CDR3 runs from the conserved cysteine through the conserved F or W. The D gene is left open where the match is weak. Only part of the rows carry a size: once, few, many, or a class if the clone is expanded.

cdr3_aa cdr3_nt j_call d_call clone_size v_call
CASSREGNTIYF TGTGCCAGCAGCAGGGAAGGAAACACCATATATTTT TRBJ1-3 - - TRBV12-3/TRBV12-4
CASRLKGRGPFIAKNIQYF TGTGCAAGTCGCCTCAAGGGCAGGGGGCCTTTCATAGCCAAAAACATTCAGTACTTC TRBJ2-4 - - TRBV12-2
CASSPSGTGGLGGYTF TGTGCCAGCAGTCCCTCCGGGACAGGGGGCCTTGGGGGCTACACCTTC TRBJ1-2 TRBD1 - TRBV6-2/TRBV6-3
CASSPSGSSGEQYF TGCGCCAGCAGCCCCAGCGGGAGTAGCGGCGAGCAGTACTTC TRBJ2-7 TRBD2 - TRBV4-3
CASSQTDNYEQYF TGTGCCAGCAGCCAAACAGACAACTACGAGCAGTACTTC TRBJ2-7 - - TRBV7-8
CASSVGPHSGRAVNEQFF TGTGCCAGCAGCGTAGGCCCCCATAGCGGGAGGGCCGTGAATGAGCAGTTCTTC TRBJ2-1 TRBD2 - TRBV9
CASSFPGIDTQYF TGTGCCAGCAGTTTCCCCGGGATAGATACGCAGTATTTT TRBJ2-3 - once TRBV28
CASSQDGLITDTQYF TGCGCCAGCAGCCAAGATGGACTTATCACAGATACGCAGTATTTT TRBJ2-3 - - TRBV4-1
CASRYTPGTPDHEQYF TGTGCCAGCAGGTACACTCCCGGGACTCCGGACCACGAGCAGTACTTC TRBJ2-7 - - TRBV6-2/TRBV6-3
CASSGSGRALREQFF TGTGCCAGCAGCGGAAGCGGGAGGGCCCTCCGTGAGCAGTTCTTC TRBJ2-1 TRBD2 - TRBV9
CASSQGGNQPQHF TGTGCCAGCAGCCAAGGGGGGAATCAGCCCCAGCATTTT TRBJ1-5 - - TRBV3-1/TRBV3-2
CASSIRGQGNQPQHF TGTGCCAGTAGTATTCGAGGACAGGGGAATCAGCCCCAGCATTTT TRBJ1-5 TRBD1 - TRBV19
CASSKDRGREQYF TGTGCCAGTAGCAAGGACAGGGGGAGAGAGCAGTACTTC TRBJ2-7 TRBD1 - TRBV19
CASTRLDGDQPQHF TGTGCCAGCACCCGACTGGACGGAGATCAGCCCCAGCATTTT TRBJ1-5 - - TRBV5-6
CASSRRDRPYEQYF TGTGCCAGCAGCCGGAGGGACCGACCCTACGAGCAGTACTTC TRBJ2-7 - - TRBV7-9
CASSLLQGSSTDTQYF TGTGCCAGCAGCTTACTCCAGGGGAGTTCCACAGATACGCAGTATTTT TRBJ2-3 - - TRBV11-1
CASSLLGGFYEQYF TGTGCCAGCAGTTTATTGGGAGGGTTCTACGAGCAGTACTTC TRBJ2-7 TRBD2 - TRBV28
CASSKSGSVAGEQFF TGTGCCAGCAGTAAAAGCGGGAGCGTGGCGGGTGAGCAGTTCTTC TRBJ2-1 TRBD2 - TRBV6-6
CASSQTLAVGGYEQYF TGTGCCAGCAGCCAGACTCTAGCGGTAGGCGGATACGAGCAGTACTTC TRBJ2-7 TRBD2 - TRBV4-2
CASSFGQGYWEQYF TGTGCCAGCAGTTTCGGACAGGGATATTGGGAGCAGTACTTC TRBJ2-7 TRBD1 once TRBV28
CAWSVDSPLHF TGTGCCTGGAGTGTGGATTCACCCCTCCACTTT TRBJ1-6 - - TRBV30
CASSSGTRGSYNSPLHF TGTGCCAGCAGTTCTGGGACAAGAGGGAGCTATAATTCACCCCTCCACTTT TRBJ1-6 - - TRBV6-2/TRBV6-3
CASSLANWAYNEQFF TGTGCCAGCAGCTTAGCGAATTGGGCTTACAATGAGCAGTTCTTC TRBJ2-1 - - TRBV7-2
CAWGETQRETQYF TGTGCCTGGGGTGAGACCCAAAGGGAGACCCAGTACTTC TRBJ2-5 - - TRBV30
CASSWSPGHTSQIGETQYF TGTGCCAGCAGCTGGTCTCCGGGACACACCTCCCAAATCGGAGAGACCCAGTACTTC TRBJ2-5 - - TRBV7-2
CASLKGGTEAFF TGTGCCAGTCTTAAGGGTGGCACTGAAGCTTTCTTT TRBJ1-1 - - TRBV28
CASSVREADTQYF TGTGCCAGCAGCGTCCGGGAGGCAGATACGCAGTATTTT TRBJ2-3 TRBD2 once TRBV9
CASSYGASGYTGELFF TGTGCCAGCAGCTATGGGGCTAGCGGTTACACCGGGGAGCTGTTTTTT TRBJ2-2 TRBD2 - TRBV7-8
CATSSRISQPQHF TGTGCCACCAGCAGCCGCATCAGTCAGCCCCAGCATTTT TRBJ1-5 - - TRBV15
CASSGTSGRLTDTQYF TGTGCCAGCAGTGGGACTAGCGGGAGGTTGACAGATACGCAGTATTTT TRBJ2-3 TRBD2 - TRBV2
CASTGTSGGSSTDTQYF TGTGCCAGTACCGGGACTAGCGGAGGGAGTAGCACAGATACGCAGTATTTT TRBJ2-3 TRBD2 once TRBV19
CASSGPGLINNEQFF TGTGCCAGCAGCGGGCCGGGACTTATAAACAATGAGCAGTTCTTC TRBJ2-1 - once TRBV3-1/TRBV3-2